This is a list of T cell receptor beta chains from one sample in a study of shared clonotypes between healthy human individuals. Data came from immunoSEQ multiplex PCR; TCRdb stores just in-frame clones and leaves some out. The table has roughly 2.5 million clones, approximately 90% seen once. Specimen: naive CD4+ T cells sorted from blood. These receptors were taken from a man aged 18 to 30 in good health. Both conserved end residues are part of each CDR3. The D gene is left open where the match is weak. Clone size is not always given. Where it is, it says once, few, many or a class for expanded clones.

J,D,size,V,DNA,CDR3
TRBJ2-7,NA,NA,TRBV11-2,TGTGCCAGCAGCACCGACGGGCCACGGAGCGAGCAGTACTTC,CASSTDGPRSEQYF
TRBJ2-7,TRBD2,NA,TRBV2,TGTGCCAGCTCCAGCGGGGGCTACGAGCAGTACTTC,CASSSGGYEQYF
TRBJ1-4,NA,NA,TRBV4-1,TGCGCCAGCAGCCAAAGGGAAACAGGGTTTGAAAAACTGTTTTTT,CASSQRETGFEKLFF
TRBJ2-1,TRBD2,NA,TRBV5-6,TGTGCCAGCAGCTTGGAAGTTAGCGGGAGGGAGTACAATGAGCAGTTCTTC,CASSLEVSGREYNEQFF
TRBJ1-6,TRBD1,NA,TRBV6-5,TGTGCCAGCAGTTTGGGGACAGCGAGGGGGAATTCACCCCTCCACTTT,CASSLGTARGNSPLHF
TRBJ2-1,TRBD2,NA,TRBV2,TGTGCCAGCAGTCCACGGACTAGCGGGAACAATGAGCAGTTCTTC,CASSPRTSGNNEQFF
TRBJ1-5,NA,NA,TRBV6-1,TGTGCCAGCAGTGAAGGTTACGGCAGGGAGGGTCAGCCCCAGCATTTT,CASSEGYGREGQPQHF
TRBJ2-7,NA,NA,TRBV7-2,TGTGCCAGCAGCAAGGACGGCTACGAGCAGTACTTC,CASSKDGYEQYF
TRBJ1-2,NA,NA,TRBV30,TGTGCCTGGAACTGGGGACACTATGGCTACACCTTC,CAWNWGHYGYTF
TRBJ2-7,TRBD1,NA,TRBV7-2,TGTGCCAGCAGCCCTAAGACAGGGGCCAATTACGAGCAGTACTTC,CASSPKTGANYEQYF
TRBJ1-1,NA,NA,TRBV14,TGTGCCAGCAGCCAAGCCGGGGGTGGTAACGACACTGAAGCTTTCTTT,CASSQAGGGNDTEAFF
TRBJ1-1,TRBD1,few,TRBV11-2,TGTGCCAGCAGCTTAGGGGACAGGGGGAACACTGAAGCTTTCTTT,CASSLGDRGNTEAFF
TRBJ2-7,NA,NA,TRBV7-6,TGTGCCAGCAGCTTAGCTCAGGGTGACCTCTCCTACGAGCAGTACTTC,CASSLAQGDLSYEQYF
TRBJ1-1,TRBD1,once,TRBV5-6,TGTGCCAGCAGCTTGCTGGACAGGGGCCCTGAAGCTTTCTTT,CASSLLDRGPEAFF
TRBJ1-1,NA,NA,TRBV6-6,TGTGCCAGTGACATACAGGATCGCATGAACACTGAAGCTTTCTTT,CASDIQDRMNTEAFF
TRBJ2-1,TRBD1,NA,TRBV19,TGTGCCAGTAGTATGGGGACAGGGGGGTTACTCAATGAGCAGTTCTTC,CASSMGTGGLLNEQFF
TRBJ1-5,TRBD1,NA,TRBV6-4,TGTGCCAGCAGTGACTCATTACGGACAGGCCCCAATCAGCCCCAGCATTTT,CASSDSLRTGPNQPQHF
TRBJ1-3,NA,NA,TRBV13,TGTGCCAGCAGCTTACGGCAGGGCTCTGGAAACACCATATATTTT,CASSLRQGSGNTIYF
TRBJ1-1,NA,NA,TRBV30,TGTGCCTGGAGTGTCGGCAGGGGGAACACTGAAGCTTTCTTT,CAWSVGRGNTEAFF
TRBJ1-1,TRBD1,NA,TRBV5-1,TGCGCCAGTGGGACAGGGGCCTCCGGCGGCGCTTTCTTT,CASGTGASGGAFF
TRBJ2-5,NA,NA,TRBV5-1,TGCGCCAGCAGTCCCCCCCGCGCAGGTTTGGAGACCCAGTACTTC,CASSPPRAGLETQYF
TRBJ1-1,TRBD1,NA,TRBV18,TGTGCCAGCTCACATGGACAGGGGGAGACTGAAGCTTTCTTT,CASSHGQGETEAFF
TRBJ2-3,TRBD1,NA,TRBV29-1,TGCAGCGAACCCCAGGGACAGGGGTGCACAGATACGCAGTATTTT,CSEPQGQGCTDTQYF
TRBJ1-5,NA,once,TRBV19,TGTGCCAGTAGTCAAGAACCGGGTCAGCCCCAGCATTTT,CASSQEPGQPQHF
TRBJ2-1,TRBD2,NA,TRBV5-1,TGCGCCAGCAGCGCGGGACTAGCGGGAGTTAATGAGCAGTTCTTC,CASSAGLAGVNEQFF
TRBJ2-7,NA,NA,TRBV27,TGTGCCAGCAGCCAAAAGCTGGCCTACGAGCAGTACTTC,CASSQKLAYEQYF